These 23 T cell receptor beta chains were all obtained from the same sample, sequenced in a study of shared T cell receptors in the human thymus. Assay used: immunoSEQ multiplex PCR; TCRdb lists only in-frame clones, some missing. This table has about 380,000 clones, 85% to 95% appearing once. The specimen was thymocytes. The receptors here all came from a human donor.

This chain uses TRBV5-6 with TRBJ2-3; 9 bases align to TRBD2. After removal of 4 bases from V and 2 bases from J, the junction contained 5 bases not matched to a gene. This CDR3 contains 15 residues. CDR1 and CDR2 from the germline V gene are SGHDT and YYEEEE. CDR3 sequence reads: CASSLTSGATDTQYF. The CDR3 DNA sequence: TGTGCCAGCAGCCTGACTAGCGGAGCCACAGATACGCAGTATTTT.

This chain joins TRBV19 and TRBJ2-5, with 15 bases aligning to TRBD2. Germline CDR1 and CDR2: LNHDA and SQIVND (reference sequence). Trimming cost V 5 bases and J 10 bases; bases outside gene matches: 11. The CDR3 length is 16 residues. This chain's CDR3 is CASSARSGTSGGNQYF. Here the CDR3 DNA reads TGTGCCAGTAGTGCACGATCCGGGACTAGCGGGGGGAACCAGTACTTC.

The rearrangement joins TRBV5-4 to TRBJ1-1; TRBD1 might be the D (6 bases). V lost 4 bases to trimming and J lost 4 bases, with 23 bases between them. Looked up from germline, CDR1 is SGHNT and CDR2 is YYREEE (reference sequence). This CDR3 region has 17 residues. In DNA form, the CDR3 reads TGTGCCAGCAGCCAACAGGACAAAGGGAGGGGGGGCACTGAAGCTTTCTTT. It encodes CASSQQDKGRGGTEAFF. Drawing the rest from reference TRBV5-4 and TRBJ1-1, the complete variable domain is ETGVTQSPTHLIKTRGQQVTLRCSSQSGHNTVSWYQQALGQGPQFIFQYYREEENGRGNFPPRFSGLQFPNYSSELNVNALELDDSALYLCASSQQDKGRGGTEAFFGQGTRLTVV.

The CDR3 region is CASSLVSYEQYF. The DNA for the CDR3 is TGTGCCAGCAGCTTAGTTTCCTACGAGCAGTACTTC. The chain recombines TRBV7-2 with TRBJ2-7; D remains unclear. V was shortened by 1 base and J by 1 base, with 2 bases between the two germline ends. Per germline, CDR1 SGHTA and CDR2 FQGNSA. The CDR3 is 12 amino acids.

CDR3 coding DNA: TGTGCCAGCAGCCCGGGACTAGCGGGAAAAGAGACCCAGTACTTC. Its translation is CASSPGLAGKETQYF. The V call is TRBV4-2, the J call TRBJ2-5, with 13 bases identical to TRBD2. The CDR3 spans 15 residues. From germline, CDR1 is LGHNA and CDR2 YNFKEQ. J lost 3 bases, V lost 4 bases, and 2 bases had no gene match.

Turning to this clone: Other nucleotide sequences in the sample specify the same CDR3. This sequence joins TRBV5-1 and TRBJ1-1; D uncertain. The CDR3 spans 12 residues. CDR1 SGHRS and CDR2 YFSETQ come from the germline V gene. V lost 4 bases, J lost 1 base, and 5 bases lay in between. CDR3 bases: TGCGCCAGCAGCCCCCCGAACACTGAAGCTTTCTTT. The encoded protein is CASSPPNTEAFF. Complete variable domain (other parts from reference TRBV5-1 and TRBJ1-1): KAGVTQTPRYLIKTRGQQVTLSCSPISGHRSVSWYQQTPGQGLQFLFEYFSETQRNKGNFPGRFSGRQFSNSRSEMNVSTLELGDSALYLCASSPPNTEAFFGQGTRLTVV.

CDR3 nucleotides: TGTGCCAGCAGTTTATCGCGTGGGTCGGCGTTCTTC. Amino acid sequence: CASSLSRGSAFF. This chain uses TRBV28 with TRBJ2-1; D uncertain. CDR3 length equals 12 residues. Germline V gene sequence: CDR1 MDHEN, CDR2 SYDVKM. Trimming took 1 base from V and 15 from J, leaving 13 bases between them.

This chain links TRBV12-5 with TRBJ1-4; maybe TRBD1 (6 bases). The length of the CDR3 is 17 residues. V lost 2 bases and J 12 bases, leaving 25 bases between the germline ends. CDR1 is LGHNT, CDR2 FRNRAP, per germline. In DNA form, the CDR3 reads TGTGCTAGTGGTTTGTCCAGGGACACAACGCTTACAGCGGAACTGTTTTTT. Its translation: CASGLSRDTTLTAELFF.

CDR3 protein: CASSHENYGYTF. Here the CDR3 DNA reads TGTGCCAGCAGTCATGAAAACTATGGCTACACCTTC. The V gene is TRBV5-6, the J gene TRBJ1-2; D ambiguous. The CDR3 covers 12 residues. Germline V gene lookup returns CDR1 SGHDT and CDR2 YYEEEE. Trimming cost V 5 bases and J 2 bases, with 7 bases left between them.

This clone turned up a few times. This sequence joins TRBV10-1 and TRBJ2-7; D perhaps matches TRBD2 (7 bases). This CDR3 has 16 residues. The germline V and J ends were trimmed by 2 bases and 6 bases, with 20 bases remaining between them. The germline V gene has CDR1 WNHNN and CDR2 SYGVQD (reference sequence). CDR3 amino acids: CASSEGGGHPEREQYF. The CDR3, as DNA: TGCGCCAGCAGTGAGGGGGGGGGACACCCGGAGCGCGAGCAGTACTTC.

The chain is built from TRBV6-4 and TRBJ2-1; D is uncertain. V was cut by 5 bases and J by 0 bases, with 5 bases left in between. CDR1 and CDR2 from the germline V gene are MRHNA and SNTAGT. The CDR3 is made up of 13 amino acids. CDR3 nucleotides: TGTGCCAGCAGTCCTACCTCCTACAATGAGCAGTTCTTC. Translation gives CASSPTSYNEQFF.

This chain connects TRBV12-5 to TRBJ2-1; no definite D call. Germline CDR1 is LGHNT and CDR2 is FRNRAP. The ends were cut back, 1 base at V and 6 bases at J, with 7 bases in the middle. This CDR3 region has 13 residues. CDR3 DNA: TGTGCTAGTGGTTTGGGGACCTCCAATGAGCAGTTCTTC. Protein: CASGLGTSNEQFF.

The chain is built from TRBV5-1 and TRBJ1-5, with a possible D match to TRBD1 (6 bases). Looked up from germline, CDR1 is SGHRS and CDR2 is YFSETQ. This CDR3 is built from 14 residues. V shed 3 bases and J shed 7 bases, with 14 bases lying between them. The CDR3 sequence: CASSSITGNQPQHF. In DNA, the CDR3 is TGCGCCAGCAGCTCAATTACAGGGAACCAGCCCCAGCATTTT.

The CDR3, as DNA: TGTGCCAGCACCCCTCGACAGTTCCCCACGGGCACAGATACGCAGTATTTT. Protein sequence: CASTPRQFPTGTDTQYF. This sequence joins TRBV28 and TRBJ2-3; a possible D gene is TRBD1 (5 bases). The CDR3 is made up of 17 amino acids. Germline V gene data show CDR1 as MDHEN and CDR2 as SYDVKM. Trimming took 7 bases from V and 1 from J, leaving 21 bases between them.

This clone has just one count. V gene TRBV19 combines with J gene TRBJ2-1; 7 nucleotides match TRBD2. The CDR3 consists of 15 residues. V lost 4 bases, J lost 2 bases, and 5 bases stayed unmatched. The germline CDR1 and CDR2 sequences are LNHDA and SQIVND (reference sequence). CDR3 sequence: CASSSGSPAYNEQFF. The DNA of the CDR3 is TGTGCCAGTAGTAGCGGGAGCCCTGCCTACAATGAGCAGTTCTTC.

The chain carries TRBV5-4 and TRBJ2-3, with a tentative D call TRBD2 (5 bases). Looked up from germline, CDR1 is SGHNT and CDR2 is YYREEE (reference sequence). Trimming shortened V by 4 bases and J by 2 bases, and 14 bases separated the two germline ends. The CDR3 runs 15 residues. The CDR3 loop is CASSRGRSTTDTQYF. For the CDR3, the DNA is TGTGCCAGCAGCCGCGGGCGGTCGACCACAGATACGCAGTATTTT.

The chain has TRBV6-6 and TRBJ2-1; 12 nucleotides align to TRBD2. The germline V gene has CDR1 MNHNY and CDR2 SVGAGI (reference sequence). CDR3 length equals 15 residues. The V segment lost 6 bases and the J segment 6 bases; nucleotides outside the gene matches: 6. CDR3 nucleotides: TGTGCCAGCAGCCCTGCTAGCGGGGGGGTCAATGAGCAGTTCTTC. The encoded protein is CASSPASGGVNEQFF.

The gene calls are TRBV10-3 and TRBJ2-1, with a possible D match to TRBD2 (5 bases). This CDR3 has 20 amino acids. The V end lost 2 bases, the J end lost 5 bases, and 28 bases lay between the germline ends. Germline CDR1 and CDR2: ENHRY and SYGVKD. The CDR3 spells CAISEGVARSRTEVNNEQFF. The CDR3 DNA reads as TGTGCCATCAGTGAGGGTGTAGCGAGGTCCCGGACTGAGGTCAACAATGAGCAGTTCTTC.

The gene calls are TRBV4-1 and TRBJ1-2; D gene unclear. The length of the CDR3 is 15 residues. V was pared by 7 bases and J by 3 bases, with 18 bases between. Per germline, CDR1 MGHRA and CDR2 YSYEKL. The DNA for the CDR3 is TGCGCCAGCATCGAGGTGGCGGACGGATACTATGGCTACACCTTC. It specifies CASIEVADGYYGYTF.

This chain uses TRBV18 with TRBJ2-6, with D tentatively TRBD2 (5 bases). V was pared by 5 bases and J by 0 bases, with 23 bases between. The germline gives CDR1 KGHSH, CDR2 LQKENI. This CDR3 is 20 amino acids long. The CDR3 loop reads CASSVSESRGPLSGANVLTF. The CDR3 bases are TGTGCCAGCTCAGTCTCGGAAAGCCGGGGTCCCCTCTCTGGGGCCAACGTCCTGACTTTC.

The chain is built from TRBV9 and TRBJ2-3, with TRBD2 as a possible D gene (5 bases). The CDR3 is 15 residues long. V was trimmed by 0 bases and J by 3 bases, leaving 11 bases between them. The germline CDR1 and CDR2 sequences are SGDLS and YYNGEE. The CDR3 spells CASSVGPGGTDTQYF. CDR3 nucleotides: TGTGCCAGCAGCGTAGGTCCGGGCGGGACAGATACGCAGTATTTT.

The chain's CDR3 is CASSGTGGGTEAFF. The CDR3 region has the DNA TGTGCCAGCAGCGGGACAGGGGGCGGCACTGAAGCTTTCTTT. The chain recombines TRBV7-3 with TRBJ1-1; 12 bases align to TRBD1. CDR3 length: 14 residues. After removal of 5 bases from V and 4 bases from J, the junction contained 2 bases not matched to a gene. Germline V lookup: CDR1 SGHTA, CDR2 FQGTGA.

DNA of the CDR3: TGTGCCAGCCTCGGGTCTGACCCCGCCAACGTCCTGACTTTC. Translated, it gives CASLGSDPANVLTF. The rearrangement joins TRBV7-3 to TRBJ2-6; no clear D. V shed 8 bases and J shed 7 bases, with 15 bases lying between them. The CDR3 has 14 amino acids. The germline V gene has CDR1 SGHTA and CDR2 FQGTGA.